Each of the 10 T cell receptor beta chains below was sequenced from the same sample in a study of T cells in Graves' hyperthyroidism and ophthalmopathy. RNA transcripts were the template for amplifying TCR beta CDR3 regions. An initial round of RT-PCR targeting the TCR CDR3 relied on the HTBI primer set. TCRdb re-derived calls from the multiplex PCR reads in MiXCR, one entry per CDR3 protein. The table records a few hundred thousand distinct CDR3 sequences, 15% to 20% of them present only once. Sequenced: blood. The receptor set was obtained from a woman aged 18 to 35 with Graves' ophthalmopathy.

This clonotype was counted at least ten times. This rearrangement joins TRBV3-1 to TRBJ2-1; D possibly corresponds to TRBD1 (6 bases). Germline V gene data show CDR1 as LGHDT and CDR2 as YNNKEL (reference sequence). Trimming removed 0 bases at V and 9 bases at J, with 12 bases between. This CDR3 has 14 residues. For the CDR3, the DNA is TGTGCCAGCAGCCAAGATGCAGGGGTCGGTGAGCAGTTCTTC. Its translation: CASSQDAGVGEQFF.

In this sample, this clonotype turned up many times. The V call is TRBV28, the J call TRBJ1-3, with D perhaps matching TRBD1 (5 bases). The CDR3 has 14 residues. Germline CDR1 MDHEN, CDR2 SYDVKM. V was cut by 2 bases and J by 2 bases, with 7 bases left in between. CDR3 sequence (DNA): TGTGCCAGCAGTTTAGGGACTACTGGAAACACCATATATTTT. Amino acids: CASSLGTTGNTIYF.

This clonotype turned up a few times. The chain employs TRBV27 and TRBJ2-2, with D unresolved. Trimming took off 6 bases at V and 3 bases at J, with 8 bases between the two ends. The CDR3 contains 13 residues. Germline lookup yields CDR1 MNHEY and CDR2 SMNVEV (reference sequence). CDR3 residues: CASRNRDTGELFF. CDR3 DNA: TGTGCCAGCAGAAACAGAGACACCGGGGAGCTGTTTTTT.

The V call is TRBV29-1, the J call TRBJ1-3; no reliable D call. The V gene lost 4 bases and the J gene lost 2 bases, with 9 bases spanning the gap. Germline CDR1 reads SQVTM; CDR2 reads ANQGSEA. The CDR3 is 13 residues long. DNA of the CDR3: TGCAGCGTTGGCGGCGGACCTGGAAACACCATATATTTT. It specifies CSVGGGPGNTIYF.

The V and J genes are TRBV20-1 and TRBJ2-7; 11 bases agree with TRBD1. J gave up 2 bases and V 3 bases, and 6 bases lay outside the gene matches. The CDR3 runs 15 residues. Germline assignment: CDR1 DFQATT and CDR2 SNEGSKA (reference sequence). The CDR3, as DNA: TGCAGTGCTAGTGGGGGACAGGGGGGTCCCTACGAGCAGTACTTC. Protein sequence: CSASGGQGGPYEQYF.

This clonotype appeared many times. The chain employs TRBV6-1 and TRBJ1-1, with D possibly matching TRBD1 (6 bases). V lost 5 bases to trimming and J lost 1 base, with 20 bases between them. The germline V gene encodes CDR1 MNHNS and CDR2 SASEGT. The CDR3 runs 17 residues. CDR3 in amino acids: CASSLLDQTGPNTEAFF. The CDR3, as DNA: TGTGCCAGCAGTCTTCTAGACCAGACAGGCCCGAACACTGAAGCTTTCTTT.

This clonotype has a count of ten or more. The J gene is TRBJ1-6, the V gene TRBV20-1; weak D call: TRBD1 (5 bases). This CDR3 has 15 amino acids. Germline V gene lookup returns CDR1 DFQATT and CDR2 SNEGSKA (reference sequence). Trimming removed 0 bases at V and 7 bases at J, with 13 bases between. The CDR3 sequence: CSARDPQGNNSPLHF. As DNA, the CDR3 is TGCAGTGCTAGAGATCCCCAGGGCAACAATTCACCCCTCCACTTT.

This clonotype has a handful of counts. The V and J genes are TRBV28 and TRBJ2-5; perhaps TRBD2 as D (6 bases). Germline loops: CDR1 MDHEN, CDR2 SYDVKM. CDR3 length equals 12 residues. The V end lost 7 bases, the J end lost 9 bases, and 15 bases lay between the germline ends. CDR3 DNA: TGTGCCAGCAATGTCGGAGGGAAGCCCCAGTACTTC. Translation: CASNVGGKPQYF.

For the CDR3, the DNA is TGTGCCAGCAGCTTCAGAGTTTTAATGAACACTGAAGCTTTCTTT. It specifies CASSFRVLMNTEAFF. This chain links TRBV5-6 with TRBJ1-1; D uncertain. The length of the CDR3 is 15 residues. Looked up from germline, CDR1 is SGHDT and CDR2 is YYEEEE. The germline V and J ends were trimmed by 2 bases and 0 bases, with 11 bases remaining between them.

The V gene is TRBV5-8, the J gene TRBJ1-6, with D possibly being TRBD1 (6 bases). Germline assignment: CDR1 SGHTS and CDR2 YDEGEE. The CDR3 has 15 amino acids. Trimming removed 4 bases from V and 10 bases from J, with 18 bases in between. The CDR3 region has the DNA TGTGCCAGCAGCGCCACCGGGACATTAAACTCACCCCTCCACTTT. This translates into CASSATGTLNSPLHF.